The 4 T cell receptor beta chains listed next were all sequenced from one sample in a study of blood T cell repertoires in COVID-19. TCRdb's table, derived via immunoSEQ multiplex PCR, lists solely in-frame clones and lacks some. The profile covers roughly 180,000 clones, with approximately 86% appearing a single time and 6.5% to 7.5% taken by the ten largest. Sequenced material: peripheral blood. All receptors come from an older man with COVID-19, enrolled during active disease.

The J gene is TRBJ2-7, the V gene TRBV7-8; 12 positions agree with TRBD1. Trimming took 4 bases from V and 2 from J; bases not matched to a gene: 3. The CDR3 has 15 amino acids. The germline V gene encodes CDR1 SGHVS and CDR2 FQNEAQ. The DNA of the CDR3 is TGTGCCAGCAGCTCGGGACAGGGGGCGACCTACGAGCAGTACTTC. Protein: CASSSGQGATYEQYF. Full variable domain (remainder filled in from reference TRBV7-8 and TRBJ2-7): GAGVSQSPRYKVAKRGQDVALRCDPISGHVSLFWYQQALGQGPEFLTYFQNEAQLDKSGLPSDRFFAERPEGSVSTLKIQRTQQEDSAVYLCASSSGQGATYEQYFGPGTRLTVT.

This clone was detected only a few times. The gene calls are TRBV7-9 and TRBJ1-6; the D gene is possibly TRBD1 (5 bases). CDR1 is SEHNR, CDR2 FQNEAQ, per germline (reference sequence). V lost 3 bases, J lost 4 bases, and 10 bases lay in between. CDR3 size: 15 residues. CDR3 sequence (DNA): TGTGCCAGCAGCTTTAGTCAGGGTTATAATTCACCCCTCCACTTT. Protein: CASSFSQGYNSPLHF.

This chain's CDR3 is CASSIGHRTDTQYF. Here the CDR3 DNA reads TGTGCCAGTAGTATAGGACACAGGACAGATACGCAGTATTTT. V gene TRBV19 combines with J gene TRBJ2-3; D may be TRBD1 (5 bases). Looked up from germline, CDR1 is LNHDA and CDR2 is SQIVND (reference sequence). Trimming stripped 1 base from V and 3 bases from J, with 8 bases between. The CDR3 sequence is 14 residues long. Full variable domain (outside the CDR3, taken from reference TRBV19 and TRBJ2-3): DGGITQSPKYLFRKEGQNVTLSCEQNLNHDAMYWYRQDPGQGLRLIYYSQIVNDFQKGDIAEGYSVSREKKESFPLTVTSAQKNPTAFYLCASSIGHRTDTQYFGPGTRLTVL.

V and J are TRBV5-6 and TRBJ1-2, with TRBD1 matching 11 bases. This CDR3 region has 16 residues. CDR1 and CDR2 (germline): SGHDT, YYEEEE. The V segment lost 2 bases and the J segment 6 bases; nucleotides outside the gene matches: 9. The CDR3 DNA follows: TGTGCCAGCAGCTTACCCGGACAGGGGGCAAAGAATGGCTACACCTTC. As protein: CASSLPGQGAKNGYTF.